The 27 T cell receptor beta chains reported below all come from one sample, sequenced in a study of technical replicates of blood from a handful of donors. Assay: immunoSEQ multiplex PCR; the TCRdb copy retains only in-frame clones and omits some. Counted here are around 76,000 clones, approximately 96% occurring once; the ten biggest clones make up roughly 0.2%. The sequenced sample was T cells isolated from PBMCs. The receptors originated from a human donor in good health.

The chain joins TRBV19 to TRBJ1-5; D gene unclear. This CDR3 contains 13 residues. Trimming cost V 2 bases and J 4 bases, with 6 bases left between them. CDR1 is LNHDA, CDR2 SQIVND, per germline (reference sequence). The DNA of the CDR3 is TGTGCCAGTAGTATACAGGAAAATCAGCCCCAGCATTTT. This sequence encodes CASSIQENQPQHF.

CDR3: CASSPARGSYEQYF. The DNA for the CDR3 is TGTGCCAGCAGCCCGGCCAGAGGGTCCTACGAGCAGTACTTC. The chain employs TRBV7-9 and TRBJ2-7; weak D call: TRBD2 (5 bases). CDR3 length: 14 amino acids. Per the germline V gene, CDR1 is SEHNR and CDR2 is FQNEAQ (reference sequence). Trimming took 5 bases from V and 1 from J, leaving 12 bases between them.

The rearrangement links TRBV5-1 to TRBJ1-1; TRBD1 matches 11 bases. The CDR3 is made up of 15 amino acids. CDR1 and CDR2 from the germline V gene are SGHRS and YFSETQ. Losses at the gene ends were 3 bases for V and 5 bases for J; bases not matched to a gene: 6. CDR3 loop: CASSWGTGGGTEAFF. CDR3 DNA sequence: TGCGCCAGCAGCTGGGGGACAGGGGGAGGGACTGAAGCTTTCTTT. Variable domain in full (rest from reference TRBV5-1 and TRBJ1-1): KAGVTQTPRYLIKTRGQQVTLSCSPISGHRSVSWYQQTPGQGLQFLFEYFSETQRNKGNFPGRFSGRQFSNSRSEMNVSTLELGDSALYLCASSWGTGGGTEAFFGQGTRLTVV.

This chain links TRBV6-1 with TRBJ2-7, with D possibly matching TRBD2 (5 bases). Trimming removed 6 bases at V and 1 base at J, with 7 bases between. In germline, CDR1 is MNHNS, CDR2 SASEGT. The CDR3 extends over 12 amino acids. The CDR3 region has the DNA TGTGCCAGCAGAGAGGGATCCTACGAGCAGTACTTC. Translated: CASREGSYEQYF.

V gene TRBV7-9 combines with J gene TRBJ2-7; TRBD2 is a possible D gene (6 bases). The V gene's germline CDR1 is SEHNR and CDR2 FQNEAQ (reference sequence). The CDR3 loop spans 16 amino acids. Deletions cut 0 bases from V and 0 bases from J, with 12 bases between. Here the CDR3 DNA reads TGTGCCAGCAGCTTAGCGGGGACTGGGGGCTCCTACGAGCAGTACTTC. Its protein product is CASSLAGTGGSYEQYF. Together with reference TRBV7-9 and TRBJ2-7, the CDR3 gives the full variable domain: DTGVSQNPRHKITKRGQNVTFRCDPISEHNRLYWYRQTLGQGPEFLTYFQNEAQLEKSRLLSDRFSAERPKGSFSTLEIQRTEQGDSAMYLCASSLAGTGGSYEQYFGPGTRLTVT.

The chain uses TRBV14 and TRBJ1-2, with TRBD1 identical over 8 bases. The V and J ends lost 4 bases and 4 bases, in that order; junction bases with no gene match: 11. The CDR3 spans 16 residues. The germline CDR1 and CDR2 sequences are SGHDN and FVKESK. This CDR3 is CASSPLDRGRGYGYTF. DNA for the CDR3: TGTGCCAGCAGCCCCCTCGACAGGGGTAGGGGCTATGGCTACACCTTC.

J is TRBJ2-3 and V is TRBV2; D not resolved. Germline loops: CDR1 SNHLY, CDR2 FYNNEI. With 10 bases removed from V and 0 bases from J, the gap between germline ends came to 11 bases. CDR3 length: 13 residues. CDR3 sequence (DNA): TGTGCCATTCTAGACGGTAGCACAGATACGCAGTATTTT. Its protein product is CAILDGSTDTQYF.

A single count supports this clone. The chain uses TRBV27 and TRBJ2-7; D might be TRBD1 (6 bases). Per the germline V gene, CDR1 is MNHEY and CDR2 is SMNVEV (reference sequence). V was shortened by 3 bases and J by 4 bases, with 13 bases between the two germline ends. This CDR3 comprises 14 residues. The CDR3, as DNA: TGTGCCAGCAGTTTGGGACCAGGGGCTTACGAGCAGTACTTC. Its translation is CASSLGPGAYEQYF.

The rearrangement joins TRBV9 to TRBJ2-2, with TRBD2 identical over 7 bases. With V trimmed by 4 bases and J by 1 base, 4 bases remained unmatched. CDR3 length: 15 amino acids. Germline CDR1 is SGDLS and CDR2 is YYNGEE. This CDR3 reads CASSSGLGNTGELFF. CDR3 nucleotide sequence: TGTGCCAGCAGCTCAGGACTAGGGAACACCGGGGAGCTGTTTTTT.

This sequence joins TRBV7-3 and TRBJ2-7; D is possibly TRBD2 (7 bases). The V end was cut by 6 bases, the J end by 3 bases, with 15 bases between. Germline V lookup: CDR1 SGHTA, CDR2 FQGTGA. There are 14 residues in the CDR3. The CDR3 DNA follows: TGTGCCAGCAGTAGGGGGGGGCTTAACTACGAGCAGTACTTC. It yields the protein CASSRGGLNYEQYF.

The chain carries TRBV10-2 and TRBJ1-2, with 7 bases lining up with TRBD1. Trimming at V came to 6 bases and at J to 1 base, leaving 5 bases not matched to a gene. This CDR3 is 14 amino acids long. Germline loops: CDR1 WSHSY, CDR2 SAAADI. This chain's CDR3 is CASSSGQLNYGYTF. The CDR3 DNA reads TGCGCCAGCAGCTCGGGACAGCTTAACTATGGCTACACCTTC.

This clone occurred once. The chain employs TRBV29-1 and TRBJ1-2; 7 bases are a match to TRBD1. From germline, CDR1 is SQVTM and CDR2 ANQGSEA. The length of the CDR3 is 15 residues. V lost 1 base to trimming and J lost 5 bases; unmatched junction nucleotides: 10. The chain's CDR3 is CSVEAQHRGEYGYTF. The CDR3 DNA is TGCAGCGTTGAAGCTCAGCACAGGGGAGAGTATGGCTACACCTTC. Combining the CDR3 with reference TRBV29-1 and TRBJ1-2 gives the whole variable domain SAVISQKPSRDICQRGTSLTIQCQVDSQVTMMFWYRQQPGQSLTLIATANQGSEATYESGFVIDKFPISRPNLTFSTLTVSNMSPEDSSIYLCSVEAQHRGEYGYTFGSGTRLTVV.

The chain joins TRBV9 to TRBJ1-4; 7 bases fit TRBD1. With 0 bases clipped from V and 5 bases from J, the junction kept 4 bases outside the gene matches. Germline CDR1 reads SGDLS; CDR2 reads YYNGEE. The CDR3 consists of 15 residues. The CDR3 DNA is TGTGCCAGCAGCGTAGAGGGACAGAGAAATGAAAAACTGTTTTTT. Residues: CASSVEGQRNEKLFF.

The chain has TRBV6-5 and TRBJ1-2, with 7 nucleotides matching TRBD1. The CDR3 totals 15 residues. Germline-derived CDR1 and CDR2 are MNHEY and SVGAGI. With 0 bases clipped from V and 3 bases from J, the junction kept 4 bases outside the gene matches. CDR3 coding DNA: TGTGCCAGCAGTTACTCCTTGGACAGGCACTATGGCTACACCTTC. Translation gives CASSYSLDRHYGYTF.

The CDR3: CASSLEGVGFDEQFF. The CDR3 nucleotides are TGCGCCAGCAGCTTGGAAGGGGTGGGTTTTGATGAGCAGTTCTTC. J is TRBJ2-1 and V is TRBV5-1; possibly TRBD1 for D (5 bases). The CDR3 is made up of 15 amino acids. Germline V gives CDR1 SGHRS, CDR2 YFSETQ. The V gene lost 0 bases and the J gene lost 8 bases, with 15 bases spanning the gap.

The V and J genes are TRBV29-1 and TRBJ1-1; 8 bases line up with TRBD1. The CDR3 covers 17 residues. CDR1 SQVTM and CDR2 ANQGSEA come from the germline V gene. V gave up 4 bases and J gave up 8 bases; unmatched junction bases: 21. In nucleotides, the CDR3 is TGCAGCGTTGGACCTCTCGCAACGATGGACAGGGAGGGCGAAGCTTTCTTT. As protein: CSVGPLATMDREGEAFF. Filled out from reference TRBV29-1 and TRBJ1-1, the complete variable domain reads SAVISQKPSRDICQRGTSLTIQCQVDSQVTMMFWYRQQPGQSLTLIATANQGSEATYESGFVIDKFPISRPNLTFSTLTVSNMSPEDSSIYLCSVGPLATMDREGEAFFGQGTRLTVV.

The chain couples TRBV18 to TRBJ2-2; 7 bases map to TRBD2. V lost 6 bases, J lost 7 bases, and 11 bases stayed unmatched. The CDR3 spans 15 residues. Germline CDR1 reads KGHSH; CDR2 reads LQKENI. CDR3 protein: CASSPGGSMDGELFF. The CDR3 DNA reads as TGTGCCAGCTCGCCTGGCGGGAGCATGGACGGGGAGCTGTTTTTT.

The rearrangement uses TRBV27 and TRBJ1-2; 7 nucleotides align to TRBD1. The CDR3 totals 13 residues. Germline CDR1 reads MNHEY; CDR2 reads SMNVEV (reference sequence). Trimming took 2 bases from V and 7 from J; bases not matched to a gene: 4. The CDR3 DNA reads as TGTGCCAGCAGTTTAGACAGGGCAAGTGGCTACACCTTC. Its translation: CASSLDRASGYTF.

The chain recombines TRBV5-4 with TRBJ2-3; D is ambiguous. The germline V gene encodes CDR1 SGHNT and CDR2 YYREEE (reference sequence). This CDR3 contains 14 residues. Deletions cut 10 bases from V and 5 bases from J, with 20 bases between. CDR3 residues: CASGPESGVDTQYF. The CDR3 nucleotides read TGTGCCTCAGGCCCAGAGTCTGGTGTAGATACGCAGTATTTT. The whole variable domain, filled in from reference TRBV5-4 and TRBJ2-3, reads ETGVTQSPTHLIKTRGQQVTLRCSSQSGHNTVSWYQQALGQGPQFIFQYYREEENGRGNFPPRFSGLQFPNYSSELNVNALELDDSALYLCASGPESGVDTQYFGPGTRLTVL.

The genes are TRBV29-1 and TRBJ2-5; TRBD2 might be the D (6 bases). The CDR3 loop spans 13 amino acids. Looked up from germline, CDR1 is SQVTM and CDR2 is ANQGSEA. The V end was cut by 6 bases, the J end by 5 bases, with 16 bases between. This CDR3 is CSVDGPGDETQYF. CDR3 DNA: TGCAGCGTCGATGGACCGGGGGACGAGACCCAGTACTTC.

The CDR3 DNA follows: TGTGCCATCAGTGAAGCGACGCCCCCAGCTTTCTTT. Amino acids: CAISEATPPAFF. This chain connects TRBV10-3 to TRBJ1-1; D call uncertain. Germline loops: CDR1 ENHRY, CDR2 SYGVKD. The CDR3 sequence is 12 residues long. Trimming pared 3 bases from V and 10 bases from J, leaving 12 bases between.

The chain carries TRBV28 and TRBJ2-5, with 8 bases aligning to TRBD2. This CDR3 is 15 amino acids long. Germline trimming cut 2 bases from V and 7 bases from J; bases unmatched to any gene: 9. Germline values: CDR1 MDHEN, CDR2 SYDVKM. The CDR3: CASSLRGRPERTQYF. In DNA form, the CDR3 reads TGTGCCAGCAGTTTACGCGGGAGGCCGGAACGGACCCAGTACTTC.

This rearrangement joins TRBV9 to TRBJ1-3; D is unclear. This CDR3 region has 14 residues. V lost 0 bases and J lost 1, with 5 bases in between. Germline V gene sequence: CDR1 SGDLS, CDR2 YYNGEE. The CDR3 sequence: CASSVDTSGNTIYF. Written as DNA, the CDR3 is TGTGCCAGCAGCGTAGACACATCTGGAAACACCATATATTTT.

The chain uses TRBV6-6 and TRBJ2-5; 7 bases are a match to TRBD1. The CDR3 length is 13 residues. Germline V gene data show CDR1 as MNHNY and CDR2 as SVGAGI (reference sequence). With V trimmed by 6 bases and J by 5 bases, 6 bases remained unmatched. In DNA, the CDR3 is TGTGCCAGCAGGACAGGGTGGCAGGAGACCCAGTACTTC. This gives the protein CASRTGWQETQYF.

This chain connects TRBV13 to TRBJ2-2; weak D call: TRBD2 (5 bases). Germline-derived CDR1 and CDR2 are PRHDT and FYEKMQ (reference sequence). The CDR3 runs 17 residues. Trimming cost V 7 bases and J 3 bases, with 21 bases left between them. The CDR3 loop is CASTPRGLAEDTGELFF. CDR3 nucleotides: TGTGCCAGCACCCCCCGAGGGCTAGCTGAAGACACCGGGGAGCTGTTTTTT.

The chain carries TRBV11-3 and TRBJ2-1; the match to TRBD2 covers 13 bases. CDR3 length: 16 residues. The V gene end was trimmed by 5 bases and the J gene end by 6 bases; junction bases not matched to a gene: 7. CDR1 is SGHNT and CDR2 is YENEEA in the germline V gene. In DNA, the CDR3 is TGTGCCAGCAGCCCCGGACTAGCGGGAGAGTTCAATGAGCAGTTCTTC. It is translated as CASSPGLAGEFNEQFF.

This sequence joins TRBV10-3 and TRBJ2-2; TRBD2 aligns across 13 bases. The CDR3 contains 19 residues. Germline CDR1 and CDR2: ENHRY and SYGVKD. Unmatched junction bases numbered 4, after V lost 0 bases and J lost 0 bases. CDR3 DNA sequence: TGTGCCATCAGTGAGTCATGGACTAGCGGGGGCGCGAACACCGGGGAGCTGTTTTTT. Residues: CAISESWTSGGANTGELFF.